These 20 T cell receptor beta chains were all obtained from the same sample, sequenced in a study of type 1 and type 2 diabetes patients. The PCR template was genomic DNA. The TCR beta CDR3 region was amplified using 30 forward and 13 reverse primers. TCRdb ran MiXCR on the multiplex PCR reads and lists one entry per CDR3 protein. The sample records 250,000 or so distinct CDR3 sequences, 40% to 50% being singletons. The sample consisted of peripheral blood mononuclear cells (PBMCs). These receptors originate from a man in his late teens or twenties with type 2 diabetes.

The rearrangement joins TRBV24-1 to TRBJ2-5; 8 nucleotides align to TRBD1. Germline-derived CDR1 and CDR2 are KGHDR and SFDVKD. This CDR3 contains 12 residues. With 9 bases clipped from V and 5 bases from J, the junction kept 4 bases outside the gene matches. The CDR3 loop reads CATGQGSETQYF. CDR3 nucleotides: TGTGCCACCGGACAGGGTTCGGAGACCCAGTACTTC.

The table lists this clonotype with a few counts. CDR3 DNA sequence: TGTGCCAGCAGCTCGGAAATGACGAGGGGCGAGCAGTACTTC. This codes for CASSSEMTRGEQYF. The rearrangement links TRBV7-9 to TRBJ2-7; D tentatively fits TRBD1 or TRBD2 (5 bases each). Germline CDR1 and CDR2: SEHNR and FQNEAQ (reference sequence). The CDR3 is 14 amino acids. V was pared by 4 bases and J by 6 bases, with 16 bases between.

This clonotype was observed a few times. V is TRBV10-2 and J is TRBJ1-1; weak D call: TRBD1 (5 bases). The V end was cut by 2 bases, the J end by 4 bases, with 8 bases between. The CDR3 runs to 13 residues. Germline V lookup: CDR1 WSHSY, CDR2 SAAADI. The CDR3 DNA sequence: TGCGCCAGCAGTGAGGGGGCCGCCACTGAAGCTTTCTTT. It encodes CASSEGAATEAFF.

The CDR3 protein is CASSYSRGDNEQFF. CDR3 coding DNA: TGTGCCAGCAGTTACTCGCGCGGAGACAATGAGCAGTTCTTC. V and J are TRBV6-6 and TRBJ2-1; D unclear. This CDR3 is 14 amino acids long. V lost 0 bases and J 5 bases, leaving 8 bases between the germline ends. The V gene's germline CDR1 is MNHNY and CDR2 SVGAGI (reference sequence).

The chain employs TRBV4-2 and TRBJ1-2; a possible D gene is TRBD1 (6 bases). V lost 5 bases, J lost 6 bases, and 19 bases lay in between. This CDR3 contains 15 residues. CDR1 LGHNA and CDR2 YNFKEQ come from the germline V gene. The CDR3 reads CASSLEGGGYDGYTF. CDR3 sequence (DNA): TGTGCCAGCAGCTTAGAAGGAGGGGGTTATGATGGCTACACCTTC.

This clonotype turned up a few times. The CDR3 nucleotides read TGTGCCAGCAGTTACTCCGGAACGACAGGGGAGGGGGGCTACACCTTC. It codes for CASSYSGTTGEGGYTF. The chain is built from TRBV6-6 and TRBJ1-2; TRBD1 matches at 8 bases. Trimming removed 0 bases from V and 8 bases from J; junction bases left unmatched: 11. Germline CDR1 is MNHNY and CDR2 is SVGAGI (reference sequence). The CDR3 extends over 16 amino acids.

J is TRBJ2-7 and V is TRBV20-1; D tentatively fits TRBD1 or TRBD2 (5 bases each). V was pared by 6 bases and J by 2 bases, with 14 bases between. The CDR3 sequence is 13 residues long. The germline V gene encodes CDR1 DFQATT and CDR2 SNEGSKA (reference sequence). CDR3 bases: TGCAGTGCCATCCGGGACCTCACCTACGAGCAGTACTTC. Encoded protein: CSAIRDLTYEQYF.

The chain has TRBV7-2 and TRBJ2-7; D uncertain. The germline V gene encodes CDR1 SGHTA and CDR2 FQGNSA. The CDR3 contains 14 residues. V lost 3 bases to trimming and J lost 3 bases, with 12 bases between them. CDR3 in DNA: TGTGCCAGCAGCTTGGGTTTGACCCACTACGAGCAGTACTTC. It is translated as CASSLGLTHYEQYF.

The V and J genes are TRBV15 and TRBJ1-6, with 10 bases fitting TRBD1. Germline loops: CDR1 LNHNV, CDR2 YYDKDF (reference sequence). Trimming removed 4 bases from V and 5 bases from J; junction bases left unmatched: 2. This CDR3 comprises 15 residues. In DNA, the CDR3 is TGTGCCACCAGCACCGGGACAGGGGATAATTCACCCCTCCACTTT. Its protein product is CATSTGTGDNSPLHF.

This clonotype has only a few counts. J is TRBJ2-5 and V is TRBV6-6, with TRBD1 as a possible D gene (6 bases). The germline V gene encodes CDR1 MNHNY and CDR2 SVGAGI (reference sequence). V lost 3 bases to trimming and J lost 2 bases, with 10 bases between them. CDR3 size: 14 residues. The CDR3 sequence: CASSYQGFQETQYF. For the CDR3, the DNA is TGTGCCAGCAGTTATCAGGGGTTTCAAGAGACCCAGTACTTC.

The chain employs TRBV7-9 and TRBJ2-5; D is unclear. Germline V CDR1 and CDR2: SEHNR, FQNEAQ (reference sequence). Trimming removed 5 bases at V and 5 bases at J, with 15 bases between. This CDR3 comprises 14 residues. CDR3 sequence reads: CASSLEAGFETQYF. Written as DNA, the CDR3 is TGTGCCAGCAGCCTCGAGGCAGGATTCGAGACCCAGTACTTC.

This clonotype was seen a handful of times. The V gene is TRBV29-1, the J gene TRBJ2-3; maybe TRBD1 (6 bases). Per germline, CDR1 SQVTM and CDR2 ANQGSEA. CDR3 length equals 11 residues. The chain's CDR3 is CSQHQGNTQYF. The CDR3 DNA follows: TGCAGTCAACACCAGGGGAACACGCAGTATTTT.

Turning to this clonotype: At one end, the junction sequence differs from germline, possibly due to a read error. The chain has TRBV2 and TRBJ1-4; D possibly corresponds to TRBD1 (5 bases). Germline CDR1 is SNHLY and CDR2 is FYNNEI. This CDR3 is built from 15 residues. The CDR3 DNA sequence: TGTGCCAGCAATGAATTTCAGGTCGGGGGGGAAAAACTGTTTTTT. Translation: CASNEFQVGGEKLFF. The full variable domain, rest sourced from reference TRBV2 and TRBJ1-4, is EPEVTQTPSHQVTQMGQEVILRCVPISNHLYFYWYRQILGQKVEFLVSFYNNEISEKSEIFDDQFSVERPDGSNFTLKIRSTKLEDSAMYFCASNEFQVGGEKLFFGSGTQLSVL.

This clonotype was recorded a few times. The gene calls are TRBV11-2 and TRBJ1-2; 7 bases are shared with TRBD1. CDR3 size: 15 residues. In germline, CDR1 is SGHAT, CDR2 FQNNGV. V shed 6 bases, J shed 0 bases, and the junction held 7 bases outside the gene matches. The CDR3 bases are TGTGCCAGCAGGCGCCCCGGGACAGCTAACTATGGCTACACCTTC. This sequence encodes CASRRPGTANYGYTF. Using reference TRBV11-2 and TRBJ1-2 for the parts outside the CDR3, the full variable domain is EAGVAQSPRYKIIEKRQSVAFWCNPISGHATLYWYQQILGQGPKLLIQFQNNGVVDDSQLPKDRFSAERLKGVDSTLKIQPAKLEDSAVYLCASRRPGTANYGYTFGSGTRLTVV.

This chain connects TRBV5-1 to TRBJ2-1, with 10 bases lining up with TRBD1. CDR1 SGHRS and CDR2 YFSETQ come from the germline V gene. The V and J ends lost 4 bases and 9 bases, in that order; junction bases with no gene match: 7. This CDR3 region has 14 residues. CDR3 DNA: TGCGCCAGCAGCCCCAAGCGGACAGGGGGTGAGCAGTTCTTC. Translated: CASSPKRTGGEQFF.

The gene calls are TRBV12-3 or TRBV12-4 and TRBJ1-1; TRBD1 matches at 7 bases. The J segment lost 0 bases and the V segment lost 5 bases, leaving 6 bases of the junction unmatched. This CDR3 comprises 15 residues. This CDR3 reads CASSGGQNMNTEAFF. In DNA form, the CDR3 reads TGTGCCAGCAGTGGGGGACAGAACATGAACACTGAAGCTTTCTTT.

The chain couples TRBV6-5 to TRBJ1-1; no reliable D call. The germline V gene encodes CDR1 MNHEY and CDR2 SVGAGI. CDR3 length: 13 residues. V was trimmed by 5 bases and J by 5 bases, leaving 12 bases between them. The CDR3 loop is CASSTWQGTEAFF. In nucleotides, the CDR3 is TGTGCCAGCAGTACCTGGCAAGGGACTGAAGCTTTCTTT.

The chain couples TRBV7-9 to TRBJ2-1, with 13 bases fitting TRBD2. The CDR3 contains 15 residues. Per germline, CDR1 SEHNR and CDR2 FQNEAQ (reference sequence). After removal of 6 bases from V and 8 bases from J, the junction contained 7 bases not matched to a gene. The CDR3 DNA sequence: TGTGCCAGCAGGGATTGGACTAGCGGGAGAGATGAGCAGTTCTTC. Translation: CASRDWTSGRDEQFF.

The rearrangement uses TRBV4-3 and TRBJ1-4; D unresolved. This CDR3 spans 15 amino acids. Trimming removed 3 bases at V and 6 bases at J, with 14 bases between. CDR1 is LGHNA, CDR2 YSLEER, per germline. CDR3: CASSHFWREDEKLFF. For the CDR3, the DNA is TGCGCCAGCAGCCATTTTTGGAGGGAAGATGAAAAACTGTTTTTT.

To note about this clonotype: No conserved phenylalanine or tryptophan is present at the end of the CDR3, so a read error is the likely explanation. The DNA is omitted, as the CDR3 cannot be located on it reliably, and the CDR3 follows TCRdb's listing. V usage is TRBV14 and J usage is TRBJ2-7; the DNA was not compared with TRBD1, the D call given in the table. Per germline, CDR1 SGHDN and CDR2 FVKESK. The length of the CDR3 is 8 amino acids, counting both ends. The CDR3 here is CASSPVGT.